This entry features one TCR beta chain sequence. Its antigen remains unknown. This entry is derived from a study of T cells in Graves' hyperthyroidism and ophthalmopathy. Broader study findings: The model's output predicted ophthalmopathy at a median of about 6.5 months prior to onset.

Calling Graves' hyperthyroidism stable meant ophthalmopathy did not progress within 18 months. Hyperthyroidism, newly diagnosed and lasting under 2 months, affected patients aged 18 to 65. The CDR3 is 15 residues long. CDR1 DFQATT and CDR2 SNEGSKA come from the germline V gene (reference sequence). V was pared by 6 bases and J by 0 bases, with 10 bases of the junction left unmatched. RNA transcripts gave rise to amplified TCR beta CDR3 regions. Researchers ran a first-round RT-PCR on the TCR CDR3 using the HTBI primer set. MiXCR was run by TCRdb on the multiplex PCR reads, yielding one entry per CDR3 protein. In the table there are roughly 510,000 distinct CDR3 sequences, 20% of which are singletons.

Sequenced sample: blood. This chain uses TRBV20-1 with TRBJ2-7; 8 bases match TRBD2. This TCR came from a man between 18 and 35 years old with Graves' hyperthyroidism. CDR3 amino acids: CSAARAAGGSYEQYF. The DNA for the CDR3 is TGCAGTGCCGCACGAGCGGCGGGGGGCTCCTACGAGCAGTACTTC.